A single sample gave rise to the 13 T cell receptor beta chains below, sequenced in a study of blood T cell repertoires in COVID-19. Libraries were prepared by immunoSEQ multiplex PCR; TCRdb keeps only in-frame clonotypes and omits some of them. This table has under 200,000 clones, about 82% appearing once. Sequencing was carried out using peripheral blood. These receptors were collected from a man between 65 and 85 years old with active or convalescent COVID-19.

V usage is TRBV18 and J usage is TRBJ2-7, with a tentative D call TRBD1 (5 bases). V dropped 1 base and J dropped 2 bases, with 15 bases sitting between them. The CDR3 runs 16 residues. Germline-derived CDR1 and CDR2 are KGHSH and LQKENI. The CDR3 spells CASSPLDQGAPYEQYF. In DNA form, the CDR3 reads TGTGCCAGCTCACCACTTGATCAAGGGGCCCCCTACGAGCAGTACTTC.

The V and J genes are TRBV10-3 and TRBJ1-2; D uncertain. Germline V CDR1 and CDR2: ENHRY, SYGVKD. The CDR3 is 18 residues long. Trimming stripped 7 bases from V and 2 bases from J, with 26 bases between. CDR3 in DNA: TGTGCCATCAATGCTTTTCCAGGCGAGAACGGAATCAACTATGGCTACACCTTC. This encodes CAINAFPGENGINYGYTF.

The V gene is TRBV27, the J gene TRBJ1-2; 11 bases are a match to TRBD1. V was clipped by 6 bases and J by 4 bases; unmatched bases: 13. The CDR3 totals 17 residues. The germline V gene encodes CDR1 MNHEY and CDR2 SMNVEV (reference sequence). CDR3 protein: CASSPGTGGGVGYGYTF. The CDR3 DNA reads TGTGCCAGCAGCCCCGGGACAGGGGGGGGAGTAGGCTATGGCTACACCTTC.

The chain employs TRBV5-4 and TRBJ1-6; the match to TRBD1 covers 7 bases. V was clipped by 4 bases and J by 10 bases; unmatched bases: 14. CDR3 length: 16 residues. From germline, CDR1 is SGHNT and CDR2 YYREEE (reference sequence). CDR3 in DNA: TGTGCCAGCAGCACGCGAACCCAGGGGGGAGGATCACCCCTCCACTTT. The encoded protein is CASSTRTQGGGSPLHF.

V and J are TRBV5-1 and TRBJ2-5; TRBD2 agrees at 12 bases. Per the germline V gene, CDR1 is SGHRS and CDR2 is YFSETQ. The CDR3 loop spans 17 amino acids. The V gene end was trimmed by 3 bases and the J gene end by 2 bases; junction bases not matched to a gene: 8. CDR3 sequence reads: CASSSTLGLAGQETQYF. Written as DNA, the CDR3 is TGCGCCAGCAGCTCTACACTCGGACTAGCGGGACAAGAGACCCAGTACTTC.

This chain connects TRBV9 to TRBJ1-4; 9 bases are a match to TRBD1. This CDR3 is built from 15 residues. Germline V gene sequence: CDR1 SGDLS, CDR2 YYNGEE. The trim removed 4 bases at V and 7 bases at J, leaving 8 bases unmatched. CDR3 loop: CASSSSTGGVEKLFF. CDR3 sequence (DNA): TGTGCCAGCAGCTCGTCGACAGGGGGGGTTGAAAAACTGTTTTTT.

The chain links TRBV7-2 to TRBJ2-7; maybe TRBD2 (6 bases). Per the germline V gene, CDR1 is SGHTA and CDR2 is FQGNSA. Trimming left V 5 bases short and J 2 bases short, with 16 bases between. This CDR3 contains 15 residues. DNA for the CDR3: TGTGCCAGCAGCCCCTGGTCAGGAGGGGCCTACGAGCAGTACTTC. Translated, it gives CASSPWSGGAYEQYF.

The genes are TRBV5-1 and TRBJ2-1; TRBD2 agrees at 12 bases. Germline V CDR1 and CDR2: SGHRS, YFSETQ. This CDR3 region has 17 residues. J lost 4 bases, V lost 0 bases, and 5 bases had no gene match. The chain's CDR3 is CASSLGLAGEIYNEQFF. The CDR3 nucleotides read TGCGCCAGCAGCTTGGGACTAGCGGGGGAGATATACAATGAGCAGTTCTTC.

DNA for the CDR3: TGTGCCAGCAGTTACTCGACAAGCTACGAGCAGTACTTC. Residues: CASSYSTSYEQYF. This chain connects TRBV6-5 to TRBJ2-7, with D hard to call. This CDR3 comprises 13 residues. The ends were cut back, 0 bases at V and 3 bases at J, with 6 bases in the middle. CDR1 is MNHEY, CDR2 SVGAGI, per germline.

The chain recombines TRBV27 with TRBJ2-7; D may be TRBD2 (6 bases). The CDR3 covers 12 residues. V was clipped by 10 bases and J by 2 bases, with 12 bases between them. Germline V lookup: CDR1 MNHEY, CDR2 SMNVEV (reference sequence). The CDR3, as DNA: TGTGCCACCCGGGGGAAGCCCTACGAGCAGTACTTC. Its protein product is CATRGKPYEQYF.

The genes are TRBV20-1 and TRBJ1-2; D ambiguous. Deletions cut 3 bases from V and 3 bases from J, with 11 bases between. This CDR3 region has 13 residues. The germline gives CDR1 DFQATT, CDR2 SNEGSKA (reference sequence). CDR3 in amino acids: CSASESVYYGYTF. CDR3 DNA: TGCAGTGCTAGTGAATCCGTATACTATGGCTACACCTTC.

V usage is TRBV6-5 and J usage is TRBJ2-7; 9 positions match TRBD1. With 6 bases clipped from V and 7 bases from J, the junction kept 7 bases outside the gene matches. Germline-derived CDR1 and CDR2 are MNHEY and SVGAGI. This CDR3 is 13 amino acids long. The CDR3 sequence is CASSYGTGFEQYF. In nucleotides, the CDR3 is TGTGCCAGCAGCTATGGGACAGGGTTTGAGCAGTACTTC.

The chain is built from TRBV7-2 and TRBJ1-5, with TRBD1 as a possible D gene (5 bases). The germline CDR1 and CDR2 sequences are SGHTA and FQGNSA. Trimming removed 1 base from V and 4 bases from J, with 17 bases in between. The length of the CDR3 is 17 residues. CDR3 coding DNA: TGTGCCAGCAGCTTAGGGGACGGGGGTGTTGGGAATCAGCCCCAGCATTTT. It is translated as CASSLGDGGVGNQPQHF.